This T cell receptor beta chain was found in a study of blood T cell repertoires in COVID-19. Across the whole study: Acute and convalescent COVID-19 specimens originated in the United States, Italy and Spain.

V was shortened by 3 bases and J by 4 bases, with 16 bases between the two germline ends. CDR3 size: 15 residues. CDR1 is SGDLS, CDR2 YYNGEE, per germline. The data were produced by immunoSEQ multiplex PCR, yet TCRdb's version contains in-frame clones alone and is incomplete. The sample comprises approximately 360,000 clones, approximately 89% of which are singletons, and about 1.9% rests with the top ten. V and J are TRBV9 and TRBJ1-2; the D is unclear. The sample comprised PBMCs or T cells enriched from blood (not recorded which). The TCR sequence derives from a man aged 35-49 years in a cohort exposed to, infected with or recovered from COVID-19 (not recorded which). Here the CDR3 reads CASSALDAVGYGYTF. The DNA for the CDR3 is TGTGCCAGCAGCGCCCTAGACGCGGTTGGCTATGGCTACACCTTC.